Here is one T cell receptor (beta chain) with its context. The CDR3 is 14 residues long. Trimming removed 0 bases from V and 4 bases from J, with 12 bases in between. Per germline, CDR1 DFQATT and CDR2 SNEGSKA (reference sequence). This entry comes from a study of T-cell reconstitution after alpha-beta-depleted transplantation in children. Unique molecular identifiers were incorporated during preparation of the TCRbeta library. A single record per CDR3 protein comes from TCRdb applying MiXCR to the PCR reads. The repertoire holds 420,000 or so distinct CDR3 sequences, with approximately 10% as singletons.

The starting material was PBMCs from the stem cell graft donor, obtained from the stem cell graft. The sequence was collected from a human donor who donated a stem cell graft to a child with acute myeloid leukemia. The rearrangement links TRBV20-1 to TRBJ1-1, with D perhaps TRBD1 (6 bases). The CDR3 coding sequence is TGCAGTGCTAGAGATCGTGGCAGGGGCACTGAAGCTTTCTTT. The encoded protein is CSARDRGRGTEAFF.